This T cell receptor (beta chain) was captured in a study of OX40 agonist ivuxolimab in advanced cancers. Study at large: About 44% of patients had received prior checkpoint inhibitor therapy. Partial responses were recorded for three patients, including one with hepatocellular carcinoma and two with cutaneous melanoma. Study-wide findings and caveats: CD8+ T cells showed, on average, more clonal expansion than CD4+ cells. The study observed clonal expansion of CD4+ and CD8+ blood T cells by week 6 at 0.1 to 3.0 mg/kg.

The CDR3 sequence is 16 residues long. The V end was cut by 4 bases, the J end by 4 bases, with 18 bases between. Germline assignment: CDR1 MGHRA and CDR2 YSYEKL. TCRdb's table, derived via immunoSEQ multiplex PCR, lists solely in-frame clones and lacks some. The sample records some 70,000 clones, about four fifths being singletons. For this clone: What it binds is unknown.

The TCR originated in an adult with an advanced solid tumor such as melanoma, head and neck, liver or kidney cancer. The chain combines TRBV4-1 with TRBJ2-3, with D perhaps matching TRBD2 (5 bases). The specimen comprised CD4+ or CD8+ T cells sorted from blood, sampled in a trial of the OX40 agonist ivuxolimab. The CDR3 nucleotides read TGCGCCAGCAGCCGCGCTTCACGGGGAGTGGCAGATACGCAGTATTTT. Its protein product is CASSRASRGVADTQYF.